These 18 T cell receptor beta chains originate from one sample sequenced in a study of T cell responses to AZD1222 COVID-19 vaccine. Repertoires were generated with immunoSEQ multiplex PCR, while TCRdb's copy carries only in-frame clones and drops some. The sample has tens of thousands of clones; about 87% are singletons. Material: peripheral blood, obtained 28 days after the second AZD1222 dose. These receptors originate from an adult who received the AZD1222 COVID-19 vaccine.

V usage is TRBV4-2 and J usage is TRBJ2-1; TRBD2 matches at 7 bases. Trimming cost V 1 base and J 4 bases; bases outside gene matches: 7. This CDR3 has 16 amino acids. Germline V CDR1 and CDR2: LGHNA, YNFKEQ. This CDR3 reads CASSQAWGTKYNEQFF. The DNA of the CDR3 is TGTGCCAGCAGCCAAGCCTGGGGGACTAAATACAATGAGCAGTTCTTC.

The genes are TRBV28 and TRBJ2-3; D gene unclear. This CDR3 has 14 residues. The V and J ends lost 1 base and 4 bases respectively, with 9 bases between them. CDR1 is MDHEN, CDR2 SYDVKM, per germline. In nucleotides, the CDR3 is TGTGCCAGCAGTTTATCTAGTATGGCAGATACGCAGTATTTT. Its protein product is CASSLSSMADTQYF.

This chain connects TRBV10-3 to TRBJ2-7, with 15 nucleotides matching TRBD2. This CDR3 has 15 amino acids. The germline CDR1 and CDR2 sequences are ENHRY and SYGVKD. The trim removed 10 bases at V and 6 bases at J, leaving 10 bases unmatched. CDR3 sequence reads: CATKGTSGRISEQYF. The CDR3 DNA reads TGTGCCACCAAAGGGACTAGCGGGAGGATCAGCGAGCAGTACTTC.

The chain couples TRBV7-9 to TRBJ2-3, with unresolved D. Trimming pared 3 bases from V and 6 bases from J, leaving 13 bases between. CDR1 and CDR2 from the germline V gene are SEHNR and FQNEAQ (reference sequence). The length of the CDR3 is 14 residues. CDR3 in amino acids: CASSFSDHGDTQYF. DNA of the CDR3: TGTGCCAGCAGCTTTTCCGACCACGGGGATACGCAGTATTTT.

This clone was detected once. This rearrangement joins TRBV5-1 to TRBJ1-1, with no clear D. This CDR3 has 13 amino acids. V was cut by 0 bases and J by 7 bases, with 10 bases left in between. Germline V gene sequence: CDR1 SGHRS, CDR2 YFSETQ. This CDR3 reads CASSLDGQIEAFF. CDR3 bases: TGCGCCAGCAGCTTGGACGGGCAGATTGAAGCTTTCTTT.

The chain has TRBV5-1 and TRBJ2-7, with a tentative D call TRBD1 (5 bases). Germline V gene data show CDR1 as SGHRS and CDR2 as YFSETQ. CDR3 length: 14 residues. V shed 0 bases and J shed 4 bases, with 11 bases lying between them. The DNA of the CDR3 is TGCGCCAGCAGCTTGGGACAGCCAAAGTACGAGCAGTACTTC. Protein: CASSLGQPKYEQYF.

J is TRBJ1-4 and V is TRBV5-6; D call uncertain. Germline CDR1 SGHDT, CDR2 YYEEEE. Deletions cut 4 bases from V and 5 bases from J, with 6 bases between. The CDR3 contains 12 residues. The CDR3, as DNA: TGTGCCAGCAGCCTACAGAATGAAAAACTGTTTTTT. It yields the protein CASSLQNEKLFF. Complete variable domain (other parts from reference TRBV5-6 and TRBJ1-4): DAGVTQSPTHLIKTRGQQVTLRCSPKSGHDTVSWYQQALGQGPQFIFQYYEEEERQRGNFPDRFSGHQFPNYSSELNVNALLLGDSALYLCASSLQNEKLFFGSGTQLSVL.

The rearrangement links TRBV18 to TRBJ1-6; 7 positions agree with TRBD1. Germline V gene lookup returns CDR1 KGHSH and CDR2 LQKENI. V lost 8 bases and J lost 9; bases outside the gene matches: 7. The CDR3 spans 13 residues. The CDR3 nucleotides read TGTGCCAGCCAAACAGGGGTTGGTTCACCCCTCCACTTT. Encoded protein: CASQTGVGSPLHF.

This clone came up a few times. The chain is built from TRBV19 and TRBJ1-2; 9 nucleotides agree with TRBD1. This CDR3 is 15 amino acids long. Germline V CDR1 and CDR2: LNHDA, SQIVND (reference sequence). V lost 6 bases and J lost 8; bases outside the gene matches: 13. CDR3: CASRTTDRDRVGYTF. In nucleotides, the CDR3 is TGTGCCAGTAGGACCACTGACCGGGACAGGGTGGGCTACACCTTC.

The chain recombines TRBV5-1 with TRBJ1-2; TRBD1 agrees at 7 bases. Germline lookup yields CDR1 SGHRS and CDR2 YFSETQ. J gave up 6 bases and V 0 bases, and 2 bases lay outside the gene matches. The CDR3 sequence is 13 residues long. The CDR3 coding sequence is TGCGCCAGCAGCTTGGGACAGGGAAATGGCTACACCTTC. Translating gives CASSLGQGNGYTF.

This clone was observed a few times. The gene calls are TRBV29-1 and TRBJ2-7, with D possibly being TRBD2 (5 bases). Per germline, CDR1 SQVTM and CDR2 ANQGSEA. V was trimmed by 4 bases and J by 6 bases, leaving 16 bases between them. The CDR3 length is 13 residues. In DNA form, the CDR3 reads TGCAGCGTTGTCCTACTCCGGGATCGCGAGCAGTACTTC. Its translation is CSVVLLRDREQYF.

This chain's CDR3 is CASPPRLSRSYEQYF. The CDR3 DNA reads as TGTGCCAGCCCACCTAGGTTGTCAAGGTCCTACGAGCAGTACTTC. V usage is TRBV5-8 and J usage is TRBJ2-7; D is unresolved. Trimming cost V 7 bases and J 1 base, with 18 bases left between them. CDR3 length: 15 residues. Germline V gene sequence: CDR1 SGHTS, CDR2 YDEGEE. Complete variable domain (other parts from reference TRBV5-8 and TRBJ2-7): EAGVTQSPTHLIKTRGQQATLRCSPISGHTSVYWYQQALGLGLQFLLWYDEGEERNRGNFPPRFSGRQFPNYSSELNVNALELEDSALYLCASPPRLSRSYEQYFGPGTRLTVT.

This clone was seen just once. V usage is TRBV3-1 (or the pseudogene TRBV3-2) and J usage is TRBJ2-7, with D uncertain. V gave up 4 bases and J gave up 3 bases, with 7 bases separating them. Germline CDR1 is LGHDT and CDR2 is YNNKEL (reference sequence). The CDR3 totals 12 residues. The CDR3, as DNA: TGTGCCAGCAGCCCCCGTCACTACGAGCAGTACTTC. Translation gives CASSPRHYEQYF.

This chain joins TRBV15 and TRBJ1-2; no clear D. From germline, CDR1 is LNHNV and CDR2 YYDKDF (reference sequence). V gave up 4 bases and J gave up 8 bases, with 11 bases separating them. The CDR3 loop spans 12 amino acids. The CDR3 DNA reads as TGTGCCACCAGCAAGGAGTCACGCGGCTACACCTTC. Protein: CATSKESRGYTF.

V gene TRBV28 combines with J gene TRBJ2-1, with TRBD2 as a possible D gene (5 bases). This CDR3 spans 16 amino acids. Trimming removed 5 bases at V and 8 bases at J, with 22 bases between. The V gene's germline CDR1 is MDHEN and CDR2 SYDVKM. This CDR3 reads CASSQLDSGRGDEQFF. CDR3 nucleotides: TGTGCCAGCAGTCAACTAGACTCCGGCCGAGGCGATGAGCAGTTCTTC.

The chain couples TRBV5-1 to TRBJ2-7; D is uncertain. V was pared by 4 bases and J by 4 bases, with 9 bases between. The CDR3 is 12 amino acids. CDR1 is SGHRS, CDR2 YFSETQ, per germline. The CDR3 region is CASSDWIYEQYF. For the CDR3, the DNA is TGCGCCAGCAGCGACTGGATATACGAGCAGTACTTC.

The chain carries TRBV19 and TRBJ2-2; possibly TRBD1 for D (6 bases). The V and J ends lost 3 bases and 0 bases respectively, with 17 bases between them. The CDR3 loop spans 18 amino acids. The V gene's germline CDR1 is LNHDA and CDR2 SQIVND (reference sequence). The DNA for the CDR3 is TGTGCCAGTAGTATCATTTTCCGGTGGGGGCCGAACACCGGGGAGCTGTTTTTT. Translating it yields CASSIIFRWGPNTGELFF.

The J gene is TRBJ2-7, the V gene TRBV15, with 11 bases fitting TRBD1. V shed 4 bases, J shed 2 bases, and the junction held 1 base outside the gene matches. The germline gives CDR1 LNHNV, CDR2 YYDKDF (reference sequence). The CDR3 extends over 14 amino acids. The CDR3 is CATSMDRGPYEQYF. CDR3 bases: TGTGCCACCAGCATGGACAGGGGGCCCTACGAGCAGTACTTC. The full variable domain, its missing parts supplied by reference TRBV15 and TRBJ2-7, is DAMVIQNPRYQVTQFGKPVTLSCSQTLNHNVMYWYQQKSSQAPKLLFHYYDKDFNNEADTPDNFQSRRPNTSFCFLDIRSPGLGDTAMYLCATSMDRGPYEQYFGPGTRLTVT.